The rows below give T cell receptor beta chains drawn from one sample of a study of blood T cell repertoires in COVID-19. Method: immunoSEQ multiplex PCR; TCRdb's copy keeps in-frame clones and lacks some. The sample holds some 300,000 clones, around 84% seen once. Sequenced: peripheral blood. The receptors derive from a man aged 70-80 years with acute or convalescent COVID-19. The CDR3 runs from the conserved cysteine through the conserved F or W. The D gene is left open where the match is weak. Expanded clones get a size class; other rows say once, few or many, or leave the size out.

J gene: TRBJ2-3
D gene: TRBD2
clone size: once
V gene: TRBV3-1/TRBV3-2
CDR3 DNA: TGTGCCAGCAGCCAAGATTTGGGCGGGGGGATGGCAGATACGCAGTATTTT
CDR3 protein: CASSQDLGGGMADTQYF

J gene: TRBJ2-3
D gene: TRBD2
clone size: .
V gene: TRBV5-4
CDR3 DNA: TGTGCCAGCAGCTTGGTTAGCGGGAGCGATACGCAGTATTTT
CDR3 protein: CASSLVSGSDTQYF

J gene: TRBJ2-3
D gene: .
clone size: .
V gene: TRBV6-6
CDR3 DNA: TGTGCCAGCAGTTACGGGCAGGGCTCGCAGTATTTT
CDR3 protein: CASSYGQGSQYF

J gene: TRBJ1-2
D gene: .
clone size: .
V gene: TRBV18
CDR3 DNA: TGTGCCAGCTCACCACCGTCAGGTCTTGGCTACACCTTC
CDR3 protein: CASSPPSGLGYTF

J gene: TRBJ2-5
D gene: TRBD1
clone size: few
V gene: TRBV24-1
CDR3 DNA: TGTGCCACCAGTGATCATGACAGGGACACGGGGCAAGAGACCCAGTACTTC
CDR3 protein: CATSDHDRDTGQETQYF

J gene: TRBJ2-1
D gene: .
clone size: .
V gene: TRBV6-5
CDR3 DNA: TGTGCCAGCAGTCCCGAAACGGGGAAGCAGTTCTTC
CDR3 protein: CASSPETGKQFF

J gene: TRBJ1-6
D gene: .
clone size: once
V gene: TRBV10-3
CDR3 DNA: TGTGCCATCGGGCTCTCAAGCTCCTATAATTCACCCCTCCACTTT
CDR3 protein: CAIGLSSSYNSPLHF

J gene: TRBJ2-1
D gene: TRBD2
clone size: .
V gene: TRBV7-3
CDR3 DNA: TGTGCCAGCAGCGCTGGACTAGCTGGCAATGAGCAGTTCTTC
CDR3 protein: CASSAGLAGNEQFF

J gene: TRBJ2-1
D gene: .
clone size: few
V gene: TRBV24-1
CDR3 DNA: TGTGCCACCAGTGATCACAGACAAGCTTCCAATGAGCAGTTCTTC
CDR3 protein: CATSDHRQASNEQFF

J gene: TRBJ2-3
D gene: TRBD1
clone size: .
V gene: TRBV5-1
CDR3 DNA: TGCGCCAGCAGTCCGACAGGGGCAGATACGCAGTATTTT
CDR3 protein: CASSPTGADTQYF

J gene: TRBJ1-6
D gene: .
clone size: .
V gene: TRBV5-1
CDR3 DNA: TGCGCCAGCTCACAAAGCTCCTATAATTCACCCCTCCACTTT
CDR3 protein: CASSQSSYNSPLHF

J gene: TRBJ1-5
D gene: .
clone size: once
V gene: TRBV20-1
CDR3 DNA: TGCAGTGCCAGTGGATACGAGCACAGCAATCAGCCCCAGCATTTT
CDR3 protein: CSASGYEHSNQPQHF

J gene: TRBJ2-1
D gene: .
clone size: .
V gene: TRBV29-1
CDR3 DNA: TGCAGCGCTGTCAGGGTCAATGAGCAGTTCTTC
CDR3 protein: CSAVRVNEQFF

J gene: TRBJ2-1
D gene: .
clone size: .
V gene: TRBV28
CDR3 DNA: TGTGCCAGCAGTTTTTCAGGAGGTTGGTACAATGAGCAGTTCTTC
CDR3 protein: CASSFSGGWYNEQFF

J gene: TRBJ2-7
D gene: TRBD2
clone size: .
V gene: TRBV3-1/TRBV3-2
CDR3 DNA: TGTGCCAGCAGCCGGGGGACTAGCGGGAGTTCGTCCTACGAGCAGTACTTC
CDR3 protein: CASSRGTSGSSSYEQYF

J gene: TRBJ1-1
D gene: .
clone size: .
V gene: TRBV28
CDR3 DNA: TGTGCCAGCAGAAAGACAGCCGTTATGAACACTGAAGCTTTCTTT
CDR3 protein: CASRKTAVMNTEAFF

J gene: TRBJ2-3
D gene: .
clone size: .
V gene: TRBV30
CDR3 DNA: TGTGCCTGGAGTGTCAATTTATCGGGAGATACGCAGTATTTT
CDR3 protein: CAWSVNLSGDTQYF

J gene: TRBJ1-1
D gene: .
clone size: .
V gene: TRBV14
CDR3 DNA: TGTGCCAGCAGCTGGACTGCGGGGACTGAAGCTTTCTTT
CDR3 protein: CASSWTAGTEAFF

J gene: TRBJ2-3
D gene: .
clone size: .
V gene: TRBV4-3
CDR3 DNA: TGCGCCAGCAGCCCCGGGGAGAGCACAGATACGCAGTATTTT
CDR3 protein: CASSPGESTDTQYF

J gene: TRBJ1-1
D gene: .
clone size: .
V gene: TRBV11-2
CDR3 DNA: TGTGCCAGCAGCTTAGTCGGGGGGGTCGCTGAAGCTTTCTTT
CDR3 protein: CASSLVGGVAEAFF

J gene: TRBJ2-7
D gene: TRBD2
clone size: .
V gene: TRBV6-5
CDR3 DNA: TGTGCCAGCAGCTACGCGGGAGAGCCGGGCGAGCAGTACTTC
CDR3 protein: CASSYAGEPGEQYF

J gene: TRBJ2-1
D gene: .
clone size: .
V gene: TRBV6-5
CDR3 DNA: TGTGCCAGCAGTTACTCCGGGGAGGATGAGCAGTTCTTC
CDR3 protein: CASSYSGEDEQFF

J gene: TRBJ2-3
D gene: TRBD2
clone size: .
V gene: TRBV9
CDR3 DNA: TGTGCCAGCAGCGTTAGCGGGAGTGAAGATACGCAGTATTTT
CDR3 protein: CASSVSGSEDTQYF

J gene: TRBJ1-1
D gene: TRBD1
clone size: .
V gene: TRBV29-1
CDR3 DNA: TGCAGCGTGCGGACAGGGAATGAAGCTTTCTTT
CDR3 protein: CSVRTGNEAFF

J gene: TRBJ2-7
D gene: .
clone size: .
V gene: TRBV27
CDR3 DNA: TGTGCCAGCAGTTCCCTTCGGGCGGGACGGTCATACGAGCAGTACTTC
CDR3 protein: CASSSLRAGRSYEQYF

J gene: TRBJ2-7
D gene: TRBD1
clone size: .
V gene: TRBV28
CDR3 DNA: TGTGCCAGCAGTTTACCCACACCGGACAGGGGAAGGAGGAGGTACGAGCAGTACTTC
CDR3 protein: CASSLPTPDRGRRRYEQYF

J gene: TRBJ1-2
D gene: .
clone size: .
V gene: TRBV11-3
CDR3 DNA: TGTGCCAGCAGCGGCGGACAGCCGAACTATGGCTACACCTTC
CDR3 protein: CASSGGQPNYGYTF

J gene: TRBJ1-1
D gene: TRBD1
clone size: .
V gene: TRBV11-2
CDR3 DNA: TGTGCCAGCAGCGTAACAGGGGCGCAAACTGAAGCTTTCTTT
CDR3 protein: CASSVTGAQTEAFF

J gene: TRBJ2-2
D gene: .
clone size: .
V gene: TRBV6-6
CDR3 DNA: TGTGCCAGCAGCTTTGGACTCATCGGGGAGCTGTTTTTT
CDR3 protein: CASSFGLIGELFF

J gene: TRBJ1-1
D gene: .
clone size: .
V gene: TRBV14
CDR3 DNA: TGTGCCAGCAGCCTGCTAGGTCCGTTTGAAGCTTTCTTT
CDR3 protein: CASSLLGPFEAFF

J gene: TRBJ1-2
D gene: TRBD1
clone size: .
V gene: TRBV7-2
CDR3 DNA: TGTGCCAGCAGCAAGGACAGGGTGTACGGCTACACCTTC
CDR3 protein: CASSKDRVYGYTF

J gene: TRBJ2-5
D gene: TRBD2
clone size: .
V gene: TRBV24-1
CDR3 DNA: TGTGCCACCAGTGATTTGAGTAGCGGGAAGGAGACCCAGTACTTC
CDR3 protein: CATSDLSSGKETQYF

J gene: TRBJ2-3
D gene: .
clone size: .
V gene: TRBV7-7
CDR3 DNA: TGTGCCAGCAGCTTAGGGCATTCTAGCACAGATACGCAGTATTTT
CDR3 protein: CASSLGHSSTDTQYF

J gene: TRBJ2-2
D gene: TRBD1
clone size: once
V gene: TRBV9
CDR3 DNA: TGTGCCAGCAGTCAGGGGACAGGGGTCACCGGGGAGCTGTTTTTT
CDR3 protein: CASSQGTGVTGELFF

J gene: TRBJ2-2
D gene: .
clone size: .
V gene: TRBV4-3
CDR3 DNA: TGCGCCAGCAGCCAAGCAGGCAGGAACACCGGGGAGCTGTTTTTT
CDR3 protein: CASSQAGRNTGELFF

J gene: TRBJ2-4
D gene: TRBD2
clone size: .
V gene: TRBV2
CDR3 DNA: TGTGCCAGCAGTGTTGGCGGGGGGGACATTCAGTACTTC
CDR3 protein: CASSVGGGDIQYF

J gene: TRBJ2-2
D gene: TRBD2
clone size: .
V gene: TRBV29-1
CDR3 DNA: TGCAGCGCGAGGGGACTAGCGGGGGACACCGGGGAGCTGTTTTTT
CDR3 protein: CSARGLAGDTGELFF

J gene: TRBJ2-5
D gene: TRBD2
clone size: .
V gene: TRBV12-3/TRBV12-4
CDR3 DNA: TGTGCCAGCAGTACCATAGCGGGGGAGACCCAGTACTTC
CDR3 protein: CASSTIAGETQYF

J gene: TRBJ2-5
D gene: .
clone size: .
V gene: TRBV7-2
CDR3 DNA: TGTGCCACCAGCTCCAGGAACCAAGAGACCCAGTACTTC
CDR3 protein: CATSSRNQETQYF

J gene: TRBJ1-3
D gene: .
clone size: once
V gene: TRBV10-3
CDR3 DNA: TGTGCCATCACCCAAGGAGCAGGGGCTGGAAACACCATATATTTT
CDR3 protein: CAITQGAGAGNTIYF

J gene: TRBJ2-3
D gene: TRBD2
clone size: .
V gene: TRBV19
CDR3 DNA: TGTGCCAGTAGTATAGGGACTAGCGGTCCCACAGATACGCAGTATTTT
CDR3 protein: CASSIGTSGPTDTQYF

J gene: TRBJ2-3
D gene: TRBD2
clone size: few
V gene: TRBV6-2/TRBV6-3
CDR3 DNA: TGTGCCAGCAGTACCGGGACTAGCGGGGGCCGGGATACGCAGTATTTT
CDR3 protein: CASSTGTSGGRDTQYF

J gene: TRBJ2-3
D gene: TRBD2
clone size: .
V gene: TRBV27
CDR3 DNA: TGTGCCAGCAGTTTATTGGCGGGAGGGCCAAGGGATACGCAGTATTTT
CDR3 protein: CASSLLAGGPRDTQYF

J gene: TRBJ1-1
D gene: TRBD1
clone size: .
V gene: TRBV6-2/TRBV6-3
CDR3 DNA: TGTGCCAGCAGTGACAGGGCGAACACTGAAGCTTTCTTT
CDR3 protein: CASSDRANTEAFF

J gene: TRBJ2-1
D gene: TRBD1
clone size: .
V gene: TRBV2
CDR3 DNA: TGTGCCAGCAGTGAATCAGGGGGCTCCTACAATGAGCAGTTCTTC
CDR3 protein: CASSESGGSYNEQFF

J gene: TRBJ2-2
D gene: .
clone size: few
V gene: TRBV7-9
CDR3 DNA: TGTGCCAGCAGCTTACTCCTCACCGGGGAGCTGTTTTTT
CDR3 protein: CASSLLLTGELFF

J gene: TRBJ1-2
D gene: TRBD1
clone size: .
V gene: TRBV19
CDR3 DNA: TGTGCCAGTAGTAACTTGGGACAGGGGGCAGGAGGCTACACCTTC
CDR3 protein: CASSNLGQGAGGYTF

J gene: TRBJ2-3
D gene: .
clone size: once
V gene: TRBV12-3/TRBV12-4
CDR3 DNA: TGTGCCAGCACCTTTGGCACAGATACGCAGTATTTT
CDR3 protein: CASTFGTDTQYF

J gene: TRBJ2-2
D gene: TRBD2
clone size: .
V gene: TRBV5-4
CDR3 DNA: TGTGCCAGCAGCCAGCCGGGACTAGCTGGTGGGGAGCTGTTTTTT
CDR3 protein: CASSQPGLAGGELFF

J gene: TRBJ2-3
D gene: TRBD2
clone size: .
V gene: TRBV6-5
CDR3 DNA: TGTGCCAGCAGTTACTCCGGACTAGCATGGGATACGCAGTATTTT
CDR3 protein: CASSYSGLAWDTQYF